These T cell receptor beta chains were read from a single sample in a study of blood T cell repertoires in COVID-19. Clones were sequenced by immunoSEQ multiplex PCR, and TCRdb holds only the in-frame ones, with some missing. The data show 80,000 or so clones, 80% to 90% seen once. Specimen: peripheral blood. The receptors shown here come from a woman aged 55-75 years with acute or convalescent COVID-19. CDR3s include the opening cysteine and the closing phenylalanine or tryptophan. The order of the fields is CDR3 length, clone size, J gene, V gene, D gene, CDR3 DNA, CDR3 protein. A D gene is named only where the DNA matches it firmly. Clone size is stated in some rows and not others, as once, few, many or a class when expanded.

18	large	TRBJ1-5	TRBV10-1	TRBD1	TGCGCCAGCAGTGGTCCGGGACAGGGGGTAAAGTTGTTTCAGCCCCAGCATTTT	CASSGPGQGVKLFQPQHF
15	NA	TRBJ2-3	TRBV7-6	TRBD1	TGTGCCAGCAGCTTACGACAGGGAAGCGGAGATACGCAGTATTTT	CASSLRQGSGDTQYF
15	NA	TRBJ2-1	TRBV7-9	TRBD1	TGTGCCAGCAGCTTACAAGGACAGGGGACGAATGAGCAGTTCTTC	CASSLQGQGTNEQFF
13	many	TRBJ1-1	TRBV7-9	NA	TGTGCCAGCAGCCCTTCAGGGCTCACTGAAGCTTTCTTT	CASSPSGLTEAFF
15	NA	TRBJ1-3	TRBV30	NA	TGTGCCTGGAGTGTACGGCAGGTTTTGGGAAACACCATATATTTT	CAWSVRQVLGNTIYF
17	NA	TRBJ1-2	TRBV7-9	NA	TGTGCCAGCAGCTTAACTGGGAATACCCAAGGGAGCTATGGCTACACCTTC	CASSLTGNTQGSYGYTF
14	once	TRBJ1-5	TRBV30	NA	TGTGCCTGGAGTTACGCAGGGAGGGATCAGCCCCAGCATTTT	CAWSYAGRDQPQHF
16	NA	TRBJ1-4	TRBV11-2	TRBD1	TGTGCCAGCAGCTTAGGCACAGGGGGAACTAATGAAAAACTGTTTTTT	CASSLGTGGTNEKLFF
15	NA	TRBJ1-2	TRBV28	NA	TGTGCCAGCAGTTTCAATTCCCAGATAAACTATGGCTACACCTTC	CASSFNSQINYGYTF
12	once	TRBJ2-5	TRBV29-1	NA	TGCAGCGTTGGCAGGATGATGGAGACCCAGTACTTC	CSVGRMMETQYF
14	many	TRBJ2-7	TRBV11-3	NA	TGTGCCAGCAGCCCAAGACAGGACTCCTACGAGCAGTACTTC	CASSPRQDSYEQYF
15	NA	TRBJ1-1	TRBV7-9	TRBD1	TGTGCCAGCAGCGGTTGGACAGGGAGGAACACTGAAGCTTTCTTT	CASSGWTGRNTEAFF
14	NA	TRBJ1-1	TRBV9	NA	TGTGCCAGCAGCGTAGGCCAGGGAGGCACTGAAGCTTTCTTT	CASSVGQGGTEAFF
19	NA	TRBJ1-3	TRBV3-1/TRBV3-2	NA	TGTGCCAGCAGCCAAGGGCGGCGGGGCAGGGTTCTCTCTGGAAACACCATATATTTT	CASSQGRRGRVLSGNTIYF
14	NA	TRBJ1-2	TRBV4-3	NA	TGCGCCAGCAGCCAAGATCGGGGGGACTATGGCTACACCTTC	CASSQDRGDYGYTF
15	NA	TRBJ2-1	TRBV7-9	TRBD1	TGTGCCAGCAGCCCCCGGGACAGGGGGCGAAATGAGCAGTTCTTC	CASSPRDRGRNEQFF